This TCR beta chain was sequenced in a study of OX40 agonist ivuxolimab in advanced cancers. Background on the study: Patients received the agonistic anti-OX40 (CD134) antibody ivuxolimab.

Between the trimmed V and J ends, which lost 2 bases and 5 bases, there was a span of 16 bases. Germline V gives CDR1 MNHNS, CDR2 SASEGT. The CDR3 has 16 amino acids. Generated by immunoSEQ multiplex PCR, the TCRdb table keeps only in-frame clones and is missing some. The sample yields roughly 44,000 clones, 75% to 90% seen once. This chain uses TRBV6-1 with TRBJ2-1; tentative D call: TRBD1 (6 bases). The sequencing used CD4+ or CD8+ T cells sorted from blood, collected in a trial of the OX40 agonist ivuxolimab. This receptor was obtained from an adult with an advanced solid tumor such as melanoma, head and neck, liver or kidney cancer. In DNA, the CDR3 is TGTGCCAGCAGTGAATTAATAGGGACACCGGACAATGAGCAGTTCTTC. Protein: CASSELIGTPDNEQFF.